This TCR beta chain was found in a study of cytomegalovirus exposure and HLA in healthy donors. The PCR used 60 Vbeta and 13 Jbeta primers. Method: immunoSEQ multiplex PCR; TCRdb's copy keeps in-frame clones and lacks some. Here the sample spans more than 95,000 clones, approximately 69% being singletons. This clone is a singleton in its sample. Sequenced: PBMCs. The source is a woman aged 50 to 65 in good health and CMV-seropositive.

The CDR3 spells CASSLTALRVEQYF. The CDR3 DNA is TGTGCCAGCAGCCTGACGGCGCTACGGGTAGAGCAGTACTTC. The V gene is TRBV7-9, the J gene TRBJ2-7; D not resolved. The CDR3 extends over 14 amino acids. Germline-derived CDR1 and CDR2 are SEHNR and FQNEAQ (reference sequence). With 5 bases removed from V and 7 bases from J, the gap between germline ends came to 18 bases.